Below are 26 T cell receptor beta chains sequenced from a single sample in a study of T-cell reconstitution after alpha-beta-depleted transplantation in children. Preparation of the TCRbeta library used unique molecular identifiers. TCRdb itself ran the PCR reads through MiXCR, one entry per CDR3 protein. This sample has roughly 89,000 distinct CDR3 sequences, with roughly an eighth found just once. The sequences come from PBMCs from the stem cell graft donor, collected from the stem cell graft. These receptors were collected from a human donor who donated a stem cell graft to a child with inherited bone marrow failure.

This clonotype was found many times. The rearrangement uses TRBV5-1 and TRBJ1-3; a possible D gene is TRBD1 (5 bases). Germline CDR1 and CDR2: SGHRS and YFSETQ. V lost 4 bases and J 7 bases, leaving 18 bases between the germline ends. This CDR3 has 15 amino acids. The CDR3 sequence: CASSRGGDTANTIYF. Here the CDR3 DNA reads TGCGCCAGCAGCCGCGGGGGAGACACGGCGAACACCATATATTTT.

This clonotype has a handful of counts. V usage is TRBV11-2 and J usage is TRBJ1-4; 10 bases align to TRBD1. The CDR3 consists of 15 residues. With 4 bases clipped from V and 7 bases from J, the junction kept 6 bases outside the gene matches. CDR1 is SGHAT, CDR2 FQNNGV, per germline. The CDR3 sequence is CASSSGQGRGEKLFF. In DNA, the CDR3 is TGTGCCAGCAGCTCGGGACAGGGGAGAGGTGAAAAACTGTTTTTT.

The rearrangement uses TRBV19 and TRBJ2-5, with TRBD2 identical over 13 bases. This CDR3 comprises 16 residues. V shed 5 bases and J 3 bases; nucleotides not matched to a gene: 6. Germline-derived CDR1 and CDR2 are LNHDA and SQIVND (reference sequence). The CDR3 coding sequence is TGTGCCAGTAGTCTTCAACTAGCGGGAGGGAAAGAGACCCAGTACTTC. It encodes CASSLQLAGGKETQYF. Looking up the rest from reference TRBV19 and TRBJ2-5 gives the full variable domain: DGGITQSPKYLFRKEGQNVTLSCEQNLNHDAMYWYRQDPGQGLRLIYYSQIVNDFQKGDIAEGYSVSREKKESFPLTVTSAQKNPTAFYLCASSLQLAGGKETQYFGPGTRLLVL.

This chain uses TRBV18 with TRBJ1-2, with 8 bases aligning to TRBD1. The CDR3 runs to 15 residues. Germline values: CDR1 KGHSH, CDR2 LQKENI. V dropped 0 bases and J dropped 4; count of bases not matched to a gene: 4. The CDR3 loop reads CASSPPGQETYGYTF. In nucleotides, the CDR3 is TGTGCCAGCTCACCACCGGGACAGGAAACCTATGGCTACACCTTC.

This clonotype was found many times. The gene calls are TRBV12-3 or TRBV12-4 and TRBJ1-4; D gene unclear. CDR3 length equals 13 residues. Deletions cut 6 bases from V and 6 bases from J, with 11 bases between. The CDR3 spells CASSPRRDEKLFF. The CDR3 bases are TGTGCCAGCAGCCCTCGGCGGGATGAAAAACTGTTTTTT.

Ten or more counts support this clonotype. This sequence joins TRBV5-1 and TRBJ2-1; D might be TRBD2 (5 bases). Per germline, CDR1 SGHRS and CDR2 YFSETQ. This CDR3 is built from 13 residues. V lost 6 bases and J lost 1, with 8 bases in between. CDR3 loop: CASTRDSYNEQFF. For the CDR3, the DNA is TGCGCCAGCACTCGGGATTCCTACAATGAGCAGTTCTTC.

J is TRBJ1-2 and V is TRBV14, with 7 bases that match TRBD1. Germline V lookup: CDR1 SGHDN, CDR2 FVKESK. CDR3 size: 14 residues. The V segment lost 2 bases and the J segment 4 bases; nucleotides outside the gene matches: 4. CDR3 in DNA: TGTGCCAGCAGCCAATGGGCAGGGGGCTATGGCTACACCTTC. Residues: CASSQWAGGYGYTF.

This clonotype was counted ten times or more. This chain joins TRBV5-1 and TRBJ2-1; 16 bases fit TRBD2. V shed 3 bases, J shed 6 bases, and the junction held 6 bases outside the gene matches. The CDR3 is 17 residues long. Germline V lookup: CDR1 SGHRS, CDR2 YFSETQ. CDR3 region: CASSWGLAGGSANEQFF. CDR3 nucleotide sequence: TGCGCCAGCAGCTGGGGACTAGCGGGAGGGTCCGCCAATGAGCAGTTCTTC.

This clonotype was picked up many times. The rearrangement links TRBV12-3 or TRBV12-4 to TRBJ1-1, with D possibly TRBD1 on 6 matching bases. V was cut by 5 bases and J by 5 bases, with 9 bases left in between. The CDR3 runs 12 residues. CDR3 nucleotide sequence: TGTGCCAGCAGTCAACAGGGAACTGAAGCTTTCTTT. This encodes CASSQQGTEAFF.

The V and J genes are TRBV20-1 and TRBJ2-5, with TRBD2 matching 7 bases. J was trimmed by 3 bases and V by 1 base; bases with no gene match: 8. This CDR3 comprises 15 residues. The germline V gene has CDR1 DFQATT and CDR2 SNEGSKA (reference sequence). The CDR3 loop is CSARVLGRGEETQYF. The CDR3 coding sequence is TGCAGTGCTAGAGTATTGGGGAGGGGTGAAGAGACCCAGTACTTC.

This clonotype was counted at least ten times. The genes are TRBV7-2 and TRBJ2-1; D gene unclear. The CDR3 runs 14 residues. V dropped 1 base and J dropped 6 bases, with 10 bases sitting between them. Looked up from germline, CDR1 is SGHTA and CDR2 is FQGNSA. The DNA for the CDR3 is TGTGCCAGCAGCTTAGAACCCGAGGCCAATGAGCAGTTCTTC. This encodes CASSLEPEANEQFF. The full variable domain, with the rest looked up from reference TRBV7-2 and TRBJ2-1, is GAGVSQSPSNKVTEKGKDVELRCDPISGHTALYWYRQSLGQGLEFLIYFQGNSAPDKSGLPSDRFSAERTGGSVSTLTIQRTQQEDSAVYLCASSLEPEANEQFFGPGTRLTVL.

In this sample, this clonotype turned up many times. The chain links TRBV24-1 to TRBJ2-4; TRBD1 matches at 7 bases. CDR3 length: 16 amino acids. V was pared by 4 bases and J by 2 bases, with 7 bases of the junction left unmatched. Germline CDR1 KGHDR, CDR2 SFDVKD. CDR3 residues: CATSENRGLTKNIQYF. In nucleotides, the CDR3 is TGTGCCACCAGTGAAAACAGGGGTCTGACCAAAAACATTCAGTACTTC.

This clonotype was recorded many times. This rearrangement joins TRBV29-1 to TRBJ2-5; perhaps TRBD1 as D (6 bases). With 4 bases removed from V and 2 bases from J, the gap between germline ends came to 17 bases. The germline gives CDR1 SQVTM, CDR2 ANQGSEA. The CDR3 sequence is 15 residues long. Here the CDR3 DNA reads TGCAGCGTTGCTACAGGGACCGACGTACAAGAGACCCAGTACTTC. Protein sequence: CSVATGTDVQETQYF.

This clonotype was recorded at least ten times. V is TRBV11-2 and J is TRBJ2-5; the D call may be TRBD1 or TRBD2 (5 bases each). Trimming left V 3 bases short and J 1 base short, with 15 bases between. This CDR3 spans 16 amino acids. In germline, CDR1 is SGHAT, CDR2 FQNNGV. CDR3 DNA: TGTGCCAGCAGCTTGGGGCGGAGGCTATCCCAAGAGACCCAGTACTTC. It yields the protein CASSLGRRLSQETQYF.

This clonotype was seen many times. The chain employs TRBV20-1 and TRBJ1-4; 8 bases agree with TRBD1. The J segment lost 8 bases and the V segment lost 4 bases, leaving 12 bases of the junction unmatched. This CDR3 comprises 15 residues. The germline CDR1 and CDR2 sequences are DFQATT and SNEGSKA (reference sequence). The chain's CDR3 is CSATGQGGLNEKLFF. CDR3 DNA: TGCAGTGCTACAGGACAGGGTGGTTTGAACGAAAAACTGTTTTTT.

Many counts were recorded for this clonotype. The V call is TRBV11-1, the J call TRBJ2-2; TRBD1 matches at 8 bases. Germline lookup yields CDR1 SGHAT and CDR2 FQDESV (reference sequence). The V segment lost 3 bases and the J segment 4 bases; nucleotides outside the gene matches: 7. CDR3 length: 16 residues. For the CDR3, the DNA is TGTGCCAGCAGCTTGTCCAGGGGGCGGGGCACCGGGGAGCTGTTTTTT. It encodes CASSLSRGRGTGELFF.

This clonotype came up many times. This chain links TRBV10-3 with TRBJ1-3; D remains unclear. Germline loops: CDR1 ENHRY, CDR2 SYGVKD. V was trimmed by 3 bases and J by 3 bases, leaving 3 bases between them. The CDR3 has 12 residues. The CDR3 spells CAISEDGNTIYF. For the CDR3, the DNA is TGTGCCATCAGTGAAGATGGAAACACCATATATTTT.

The chain couples TRBV7-9 to TRBJ1-1; TRBD1 is a possible D gene (6 bases). The CDR3 has 14 residues. Between the trimmed V and J ends, which lost 10 bases and 3 bases, there was a span of 18 bases. The V gene's germline CDR1 is SEHNR and CDR2 FQNEAQ (reference sequence). DNA of the CDR3: TGTGCCACAACACAGGGCTCGGGGGACACTGAAGCTTTCTTT. Its protein is CATTQGSGDTEAFF.

This clonotype was counted at least ten times. This rearrangement joins TRBV7-2 to TRBJ1-5; the D gene is possibly TRBD1 (6 bases). The CDR3 has 16 residues. V was shortened by 1 base and J by 9 bases, with 19 bases between the two germline ends. Germline V gene data show CDR1 as SGHTA and CDR2 as FQGNSA. In DNA form, the CDR3 reads TGTGCCAGCAGCTTAGGAGACCCGGGACAAAGGAGGCCCCAGCATTTT. This codes for CASSLGDPGQRRPQHF.

There are many counts of this clonotype. The chain employs TRBV6-4 and TRBJ2-4; 11 bases agree with TRBD2. V gave up 0 bases and J gave up 3 bases; unmatched junction bases: 1. CDR3 length: 16 amino acids. Germline-derived CDR1 and CDR2 are MRHNA and SNTAGT. CDR3 in amino acids: CASSDSSGGVKNIQYF. The CDR3 DNA sequence: TGTGCCAGCAGTGACTCTAGCGGGGGGGTCAAAAACATTCAGTACTTC.

This clonotype has ten or more counts. V and J are TRBV20-1 and TRBJ1-4, with 7 bases that match TRBD1. J lost 10 bases, V lost 4 bases, and 18 bases had no gene match. The CDR3 is made up of 16 amino acids. Germline V gene sequence: CDR1 DFQATT, CDR2 SNEGSKA (reference sequence). CDR3 region: CSAKTQAQGPLGKLFF. CDR3 nucleotides: TGCAGTGCTAAAACGCAGGCACAGGGGCCGTTAGGAAAACTGTTTTTT.

This clonotype has at least ten counts. The chain has TRBV4-3 and TRBJ1-3; D not resolved. The V end lost 0 bases, the J end lost 0 bases, and 6 bases lay between the germline ends. The germline gives CDR1 LGHNA, CDR2 YSLEER. The CDR3 has 15 amino acids. In nucleotides, the CDR3 is TGCGCCAGCAGCCAAGAATGGCACTCTGGAAACACCATATATTTT. Its translation is CASSQEWHSGNTIYF.

This clonotype was counted many times. V gene TRBV12-3 or TRBV12-4 combines with J gene TRBJ2-3, with TRBD1 matching 10 bases. This CDR3 comprises 16 residues. V lost 4 bases to trimming and J lost 2 bases; unmatched junction nucleotides: 6. The CDR3 region has the DNA TGTGCCAGCAGTTACAGGACAGGGGGGCTCACAGATACGCAGTATTTT. Translating gives CASSYRTGGLTDTQYF.

In this sample, this clonotype turned up many times. The rearrangement links TRBV5-1 to TRBJ2-1; TRBD1 matches 7 bases. Germline CDR1 reads SGHRS; CDR2 reads YFSETQ. J was trimmed by 9 bases and V by 0 bases; bases with no gene match: 9. The CDR3 has 15 amino acids. The CDR3 region is CASSLAPTGKGEQFF. The CDR3 nucleotides read TGCGCCAGCAGCTTGGCCCCGACAGGGAAGGGTGAGCAGTTCTTC.

V gene TRBV10-3 combines with J gene TRBJ2-1; TRBD2 agrees at 10 bases. The junction had 9 bases not matched to a gene; V was cut back by 4 bases and J by 9 bases. CDR1 is ENHRY and CDR2 is SYGVKD in the germline V gene. The CDR3 length is 15 residues. CDR3: CAISAQAGGQGEQFF. CDR3 DNA: TGTGCCATCAGTGCTCAAGCGGGAGGGCAGGGTGAGCAGTTCTTC.

In this sample, this clonotype turned up many times. The chain carries TRBV15 and TRBJ2-1, with TRBD1 matching 7 bases. This CDR3 spans 14 amino acids. V was pared by 3 bases and J by 7 bases, with 6 bases of the junction left unmatched. Germline V gives CDR1 LNHNV, CDR2 YYDKDF (reference sequence). CDR3 sequence reads: CATSRALQGNEQFF. In DNA, the CDR3 is TGTGCCACCAGCAGGGCGTTACAGGGGAATGAGCAGTTCTTC.